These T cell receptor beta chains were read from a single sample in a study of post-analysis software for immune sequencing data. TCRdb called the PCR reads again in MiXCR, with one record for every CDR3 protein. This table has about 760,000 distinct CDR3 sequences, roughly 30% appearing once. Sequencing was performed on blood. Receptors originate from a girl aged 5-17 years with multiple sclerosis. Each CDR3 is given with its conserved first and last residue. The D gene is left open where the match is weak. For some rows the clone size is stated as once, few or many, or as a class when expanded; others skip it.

CDR3 protein: CATSDFGGRGDTQYF; CDR3 DNA: TGTGCCACCAGTGATTTCGGAGGGAGGGGAGATACGCAGTATTTT; V gene: TRBV24-1; D gene: TRBD2; J gene: TRBJ2-3; clone size: .
CDR3 protein: CASSPSANEKLFF; CDR3 DNA: TGCGCCAGCAGCCCCTCGGCTAATGAAAAACTGTTTTTT; V gene: TRBV5-1; D gene: .; J gene: TRBJ1-4; clone size: many
CDR3 protein: CATSDRRRGAENIQYF; CDR3 DNA: TGTGCCACCAGTGATCGCCGCAGGGGGGCCGAGAACATTCAGTACTTC; V gene: TRBV24-1; D gene: .; J gene: TRBJ2-4; clone size: .
CDR3 protein: CASSYGDRGGIQYF; CDR3 DNA: TGTGCCAGCAGTTATGGGGACAGGGGAGGCATTCAGTACTTC; V gene: TRBV6-5; D gene: TRBD1; J gene: TRBJ2-4; clone size: many
CDR3 protein: CASSLDSRSNQPQHF; CDR3 DNA: TGTGCCAGCAGCTTGGATAGCAGGTCCAATCAGCCCCAGCATTTT; V gene: TRBV5-5; D gene: .; J gene: TRBJ1-5; clone size: .
CDR3 protein: CSIRQERQRWARDEQFF; CDR3 DNA: TGCAGCATAAGACAGGAGAGGCAAAGGTGGGCAAGGGATGAGCAGTTCTTC; V gene: TRBV29-1; D gene: .; J gene: TRBJ2-1; clone size: few
CDR3 protein: CASSPRGGGETQYF; CDR3 DNA: TGTGCCAGCAGCCCACGGGGAGGTGGAGAGACCCAGTACTTC; V gene: TRBV5-4; D gene: .; J gene: TRBJ2-5; clone size: few
CDR3 protein: CASSSRYSTGEVYEQYF; CDR3 DNA: TGTGCCAGCAGTTCTAGATACAGTACAGGGGAGGTCTACGAGCAGTACTTC; V gene: TRBV27; D gene: .; J gene: TRBJ2-7; clone size: few
CDR3 protein: CASRGTGFKTETQYF; CDR3 DNA: TGTGCCAGCAGGGGGACGGGATTCAAGACAGAGACCCAGTACTTC; V gene: TRBV2; D gene: .; J gene: TRBJ2-5; clone size: .
CDR3 protein: CASSPGGADRQPQHF; CDR3 DNA: TGTGCCAGCAGTCCAGGGGGCGCAGATCGTCAGCCCCAGCATTTT; V gene: TRBV28; D gene: TRBD1; J gene: TRBJ1-5; clone size: few
CDR3 protein: CAISGTGGAYEQYF; CDR3 DNA: TGTGCCATCAGTGGGACAGGGGGCGCGTACGAGCAGTACTTC; V gene: TRBV10-3; D gene: TRBD1; J gene: TRBJ2-7; clone size: .
CDR3 protein: CASSGGYGTGELFF; CDR3 DNA: TGTGCCAGCAGTGGGGGTTATGGCACCGGGGAGCTGTTTTTT; V gene: TRBV2; D gene: .; J gene: TRBJ2-2; clone size: .
CDR3 protein: CSAGLAGVHEQYF; CDR3 DNA: TGCAGCGCGGGACTAGCGGGAGTCCACGAGCAGTACTTC; V gene: TRBV29-1; D gene: TRBD2; J gene: TRBJ2-7; clone size: many
CDR3 protein: CSARDRQVSNQPQHF; CDR3 DNA: TGCAGTGCTAGAGATCGGCAGGTTAGCAATCAGCCCCAGCATTTT; V gene: TRBV20-1; D gene: .; J gene: TRBJ1-5; clone size: .
CDR3 protein: CSVGTSGRVQETQYF; CDR3 DNA: TGCAGCGTTGGGACTAGCGGGAGAGTCCAAGAGACCCAGTACTTC; V gene: TRBV29-1; D gene: TRBD2; J gene: TRBJ2-5; clone size: .
CDR3 protein: CSARRGAVSNEKLFF; CDR3 DNA: TGCAGTGCTAGACGGGGGGCAGTCTCAAATGAAAAACTGTTTTTT; V gene: TRBV20-1; D gene: .; J gene: TRBJ1-4; clone size: .
CDR3 protein: CAAAGTSNEQFF; CDR3 DNA: TGTGCCGCTGCGGGGACGTCCAATGAGCAGTTCTTC; V gene: TRBV10-3; D gene: .; J gene: TRBJ2-1; clone size: many